This T cell receptor (beta chain) appears in the sequencing data of a study of blood T cells in healthy people across ages. Overall study: When template switching was applied, about one barcoded beta molecule was captured per two T cells. Whole-study findings and limits: The diversity estimates, figures obtained from one million T cells, were considered underestimates. Diversity was higher, and naive CD4+ cells more numerous, in long-lived donors than in aged donors.

Peripheral blood was drawn, ten milliliters per donor. Then a second PCR, running about 6 to 11 cycles, was carried out with a sample-barcoded 5' primer and a J-beta primer mix. TCRdb called the 5' RACE reads again in MiXCR, with one record for every CDR3 protein. In the table there are around 690,000 distinct CDR3 sequences, under 65% of which are singletons. The CDR3 is 16 amino acids. The V gene lost 5 bases and the J gene lost 1 base, with 17 bases spanning the gap. CDR1 and CDR2 (germline): MNHEY, SMNVEV (reference sequence). Remarks on this clonotype: Antigen unknown.

This sequence was found in a man aged 55-75 years in good health. The J gene is TRBJ1-1, the V gene TRBV27; no firm D call. The sequenced sample consisted of blood. The CDR3 DNA reads TGTGCCAGCAGTCTCGGGCCTCGCCTGGAGAACACTGAAGCTTTCTTT. It codes for CASSLGPRLENTEAFF.